Presented here are 8 T cell receptor beta chains from one specimen sequenced in a study of beta chain features in type 1 diabetes. Their specific antigens are unknown. The investigators reverse transcribed all of the isolated RNA, so they sequenced expressed TCRB transcripts. Using immunoSEQ multiplex PCR, the repertoire was profiled, and TCRdb retains in-frame clones only, with some absent. The sample carries hundreds of thousands of clones, 11% recorded once. Study-level points and caveats: When Type 1 diabetes patients were examined, their TCRB CDR3s proved moderately but significantly shorter in all four CD4+ subsets.

Sequencing used naive CD4+ T cells from blood. These TCRs come from a man younger than 45 with type 1 diabetes.

The sample holds a few counts of this clone. J is TRBJ1-6 and V is TRBV11-1; 8 bases match TRBD1. This CDR3 is built from 15 residues. CDR1 and CDR2 from the germline V gene are SGHAT and FQDESV (reference sequence). After removal of 3 bases from V and 7 bases from J, the junction contained 5 bases not matched to a gene. CDR3 region: CASSFRTGTNSPLHF. The CDR3 DNA reads TGTGCCAGCAGCTTCCGGACAGGGACAAATTCACCCCTCCACTTT.

The rearrangement links TRBV28 to TRBJ2-7; a possible D gene is TRBD1 (6 bases). The germline CDR1 and CDR2 sequences are MDHEN and SYDVKM. V shed 8 bases and J shed 2 bases, with 10 bases lying between them. The CDR3 is 12 residues long. The CDR3 sequence: CASRDIPYEQYF. The DNA for the CDR3 is TGTGCCAGCCGGGACATACCCTACGAGCAGTACTTC.

This rearrangement joins TRBV4-3 to TRBJ2-2; weak D call: TRBD2 (6 bases). The CDR3 is made up of 15 amino acids. The germline V and J ends were trimmed by 3 bases and 0 bases, with 8 bases remaining between them. Germline V gene lookup returns CDR1 LGHNA and CDR2 YSLEER. In nucleotides, the CDR3 is TGCGCCAGCAGCCAGGGAGGAACGAACACCGGGGAGCTGTTTTTT. Amino acid sequence: CASSQGGTNTGELFF.

This chain connects TRBV7-2 to TRBJ2-7; tentatively, D is TRBD1 (6 bases). The CDR3 runs 15 residues. Trimming pared 5 bases from V and 0 bases from J, leaving 14 bases between. CDR1 and CDR2 from the germline V gene are SGHTA and FQGNSA. The CDR3: CASSRGQHSSYEQYF. The CDR3 DNA is TGTGCCAGCAGCCGTGGACAGCACAGCTCCTACGAGCAGTACTTC.

This clone showed up just a few times. V and J are TRBV5-1 and TRBJ1-5, with TRBD1 matching over 7 bases. CDR1 and CDR2 (germline): SGHRS, YFSETQ. With 0 bases clipped from V and 9 bases from J, the junction kept 6 bases outside the gene matches. CDR3 length: 14 amino acids. As DNA, the CDR3 is TGCGCCAGCAGCTTGGCACAGGGGTCCTGGCCCCAGCATTTT. Encoded protein: CASSLAQGSWPQHF.

There are a few counts of this clone. This chain joins TRBV9 and TRBJ2-1, with 7 bases identical to TRBD2. Trimming cost V 0 bases and J 7 bases; bases outside gene matches: 4. Germline values: CDR1 SGDLS, CDR2 YYNGEE. CDR3 length equals 14 residues. CDR3 in amino acids: CASSVAGGGNEQFF. In DNA form, the CDR3 reads TGTGCCAGCAGCGTAGCGGGGGGAGGTAATGAGCAGTTCTTC.

This clone was seen a few times. Within the sample, other DNA sequences also encode this same CDR3. J is TRBJ2-5 and V is TRBV5-4; weak D call: TRBD1 (5 bases). The V gene lost 0 bases and the J gene lost 3 bases, with 6 bases spanning the gap. The CDR3 has 13 residues. Germline CDR1 is SGHNT and CDR2 is YYREEE (reference sequence). The CDR3 sequence: CASSLAREETQYF. The CDR3 region has the DNA TGTGCCAGCAGCTTGGCCAGGGAAGAGACCCAGTACTTC. Together with reference TRBV5-4 and TRBJ2-5, the CDR3 gives the full variable domain: ETGVTQSPTHLIKTRGQQVTLRCSSQSGHNTVSWYQQALGQGPQFIFQYYREEENGRGNFPPRFSGLQFPNYSSELNVNALELDDSALYLCASSLAREETQYFGPGTRLLVL.

This clone turned up a few times. The chain couples TRBV30 to TRBJ2-2; 8 bases align to TRBD1. The CDR3 length is 15 residues. With 1 base clipped from V and 5 bases from J, the junction kept 6 bases outside the gene matches. Germline CDR1 is GTSNPN and CDR2 is SVGIG (reference sequence). The CDR3 spells CAWSARTGRTGELFF. The DNA for the CDR3 is TGTGCCTGGAGTGCCCGGACAGGGAGGACCGGGGAGCTGTTTTTT.